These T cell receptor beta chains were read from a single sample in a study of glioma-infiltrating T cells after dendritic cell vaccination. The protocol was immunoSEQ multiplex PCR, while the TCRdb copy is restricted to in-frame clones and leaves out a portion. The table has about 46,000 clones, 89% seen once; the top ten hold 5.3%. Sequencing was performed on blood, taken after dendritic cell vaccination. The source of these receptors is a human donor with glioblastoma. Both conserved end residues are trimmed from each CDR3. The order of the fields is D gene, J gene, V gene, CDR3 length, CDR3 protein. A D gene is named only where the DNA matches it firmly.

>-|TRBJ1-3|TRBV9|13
ASSLGQGSGNTIY
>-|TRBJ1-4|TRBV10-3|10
ATGQPNEKLF
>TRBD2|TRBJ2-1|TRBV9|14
ASNLRLAGDHNEQF
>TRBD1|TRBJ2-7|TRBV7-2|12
ASSLDRGSYEQY
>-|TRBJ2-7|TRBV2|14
ASSRIPGLTVHEQY
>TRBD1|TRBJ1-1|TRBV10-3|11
AISGTTGSEAF
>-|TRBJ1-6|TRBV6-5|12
ASSRQVFRSPLH
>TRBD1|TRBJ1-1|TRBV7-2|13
ASSLSGDRYTEAF
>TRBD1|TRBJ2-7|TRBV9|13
ASSPRQGGRYEQY
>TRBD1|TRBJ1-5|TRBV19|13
ASRRGQGAYQPQH
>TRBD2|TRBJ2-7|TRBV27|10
VSSSGPYEQY
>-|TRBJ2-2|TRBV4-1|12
ASSQAPVAGELF
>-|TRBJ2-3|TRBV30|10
AWSLTTDTQY
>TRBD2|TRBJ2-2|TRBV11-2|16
ASSLAAVAGAYTGELF
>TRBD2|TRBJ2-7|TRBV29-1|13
SVGLAEGSSYEQY
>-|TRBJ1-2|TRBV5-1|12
ASSLATDYYGYT
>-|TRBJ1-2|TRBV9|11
ASGDGGGYGYT
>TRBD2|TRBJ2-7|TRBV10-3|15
AISAVAGGISSYEQY
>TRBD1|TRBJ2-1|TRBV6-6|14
ASSYQTGGIYNEQF
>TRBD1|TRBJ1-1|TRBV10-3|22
AISAYILLAGTGGSGARNTEAF
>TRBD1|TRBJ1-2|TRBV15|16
ATSRDSILQGSNYGYT
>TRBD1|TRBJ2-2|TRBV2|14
ASSEGQGANTGELF